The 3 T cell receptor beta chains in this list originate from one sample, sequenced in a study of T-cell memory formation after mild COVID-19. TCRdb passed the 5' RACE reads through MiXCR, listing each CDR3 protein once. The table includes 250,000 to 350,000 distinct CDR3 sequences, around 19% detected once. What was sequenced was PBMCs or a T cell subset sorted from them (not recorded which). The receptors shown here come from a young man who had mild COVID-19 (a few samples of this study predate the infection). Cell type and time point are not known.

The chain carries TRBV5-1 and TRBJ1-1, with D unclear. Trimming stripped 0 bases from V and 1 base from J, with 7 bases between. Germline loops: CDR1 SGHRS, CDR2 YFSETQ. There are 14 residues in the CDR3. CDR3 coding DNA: TGCGCCAGCAGCTTGGTGCAGCAGAACACTGAAGCTTTCTTT. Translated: CASSLVQQNTEAFF.

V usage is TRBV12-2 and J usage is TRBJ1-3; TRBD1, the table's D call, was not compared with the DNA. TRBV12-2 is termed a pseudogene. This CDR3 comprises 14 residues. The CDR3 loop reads CASRPRGQGDTIYF. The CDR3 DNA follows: TGTGCAAGTCGCCCCCGCGGGCAGGGTGACACCATATATTTT.

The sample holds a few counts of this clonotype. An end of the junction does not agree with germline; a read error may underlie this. The CDR3 loop reads CASSPTQSSGPHF. CDR3 coding DNA: TGTGCCAGCAGCCCAACCCAATCTAGCGGTCCCCACTTC. The chain has TRBV7-2 and TRBJ2-5, with 7 bases identical to TRBD2. CDR1 and CDR2 (germline): SGHTA, FQGNSA. This CDR3 contains 13 residues. The whole variable domain, remainder taken from reference TRBV7-2 and TRBJ2-5, is GAGVSQSPSNKVTEKGKDVELRCDPISGHTALYWYRQSLGQGLEFLIYFQGNSAPDKSGLPSDRFSAERTGGSVSTLTIQRTQQEDSAVYLCASSPTQSSGPHFGPGTRLLVL.